The rows below give T cell receptor beta chains drawn from one sample of a study of early T cells in non-severe SARS-CoV-2 infection. TCRdb called the 5' RACE reads again in MiXCR, with one record for every CDR3 protein. The table shows some 45,000 distinct CDR3 sequences, with around a tenth occurring only once. The sequences come from whole blood, collected at baseline. The origin of the receptors is an adult who was a healthcare worker with PCR-confirmed SARS-CoV-2 infection or an uninfected control (not recorded which). Each CDR3 is given with its conserved first and last residue. The order of the fields is D gene, J gene, V gene, clone size, CDR3 protein, CDR3 DNA. The D gene is left open where the match is weak. Part of the rows lack a size; the others show once, few, many or a class for expanded clones.

- | TRBJ1-6 | TRBV3-1 | - | CASSPNGGSNSPLHF | TGTGCCAGCAGCCCGAATGGAGGGTCTAATTCACCCCTCCACTTT
- | TRBJ2-5 | TRBV7-6 | - | CASSLRRVQETQYF | TGTGCCAGCAGCCTCCGCAGGGTTCAAGAGACCCAGTACTTC
- | TRBJ1-2 | TRBV12-3/TRBV12-4 | - | CASSSNYGYTF | TGTGCCAGCAGTTCTAACTATGGCTACACCTTC
- | TRBJ2-3 | TRBV7-9 | many | CASSFGSTDTQYF | TGTGCCAGCAGCTTTGGCAGCACAGATACGCAGTATTTT
- | TRBJ2-1 | TRBV7-2 | few | CASSSQNPPKQFF | TGTGCCAGCAGTTCGCAGAACCCTCCTAAGCAGTTCTTC
TRBD1 | TRBJ2-2 | TRBV7-9 | - | CASSFTGGADTGELFF | TGTGCCAGCAGCTTCACAGGGGGCGCAGACACCGGGGAGCTGTTTTTT
TRBD2 | TRBJ2-1 | TRBV28 | few | CASRGVAGVNEQFF | TGTGCCAGCAGGGGAGTAGCGGGAGTCAATGAGCAGTTCTTC
- | TRBJ2-7 | TRBV7-2 | few | CASSLVRGYEQYF | TGTGCCAGCAGCTTAGTCCGGGGTTACGAGCAGTACTTC
- | TRBJ2-5 | TRBV4-1 | medium-sized | CASSQEDLAQETQYF | TGCGCCAGCAGCCAAGAGGATTTGGCTCAAGAGACCCAGTACTTC
- | TRBJ1-4 | TRBV29-1 | few | CSVATGEKLFF | TGCAGCGTCGCTACAGGGGAAAAACTGTTTTTT
- | TRBJ1-1 | TRBV12-3/TRBV12-4 | few | CASSRDLRGTEAFF | TGTGCCAGCAGCAGGGATCTTAGGGGGACTGAAGCTTTCTTT
TRBD2 | TRBJ2-1 | TRBV19 | few | CASRIAGGNNEQFF | TGTGCCAGTAGGATAGCGGGAGGCAACAATGAGCAGTTCTTC
TRBD2 | TRBJ2-5 | TRBV18 | few | CASSTGGLAGRTTQYF | TGTGCCAGCTCGACCGGCGGGCTAGCGGGAAGGACGACCCAGTACTTC
TRBD2 | TRBJ2-4 | TRBV18 | many | CASSSSALTSGLTGKNIQYF | TGTGCCAGCTCATCATCGGCTTTAACTAGCGGGCTAACAGGCAAAAACATTCAGTACTTC
- | TRBJ1-1 | TRBV3-1 | - | CASSQIGRNTEAFF | TGTGCCAGCAGCCAGATCGGCAGGAACACTGAAGCTTTCTTT
TRBD1 | TRBJ1-6 | TRBV27 | - | CASSFTGGNSPLHF | TGTGCCAGCAGTTTTACAGGGGGGAATTCACCCCTCCACTTT
TRBD2 | TRBJ2-7 | TRBV20-1 | few | CSASWTSGSAGSYEQYF | TGCAGTGCTAGCTGGACTAGCGGGAGTGCTGGCTCCTACGAGCAGTACTTC
- | TRBJ1-1 | TRBV2 | many | CASIRGLNTEAFF | TGTGCCAGCATAAGGGGCTTGAACACTGAAGCTTTCTTT
- | TRBJ1-1 | TRBV12-3/TRBV12-4 | - | CASSRNRVKNTEAFF | TGTGCCAGCAGTCGGAATAGGGTGAAAAACACTGAAGCTTTCTTT
TRBD1 | TRBJ1-2 | TRBV3-1 | - | CASSQPGTGGYGYTF | TGTGCCAGCAGCCAACCCGGGACAGGGGGGTATGGCTACACCTTC
- | TRBJ2-5 | TRBV20-1 | many | CSAPNGLFETQYF | TGCAGTGCCCCGAATGGGCTTTTCGAGACCCAGTACTTC
- | TRBJ1-1 | TRBV27 | many | CASSFWAANKRTEAFF | TGTGCCAGCAGTTTCTGGGCAGCTAATAAGAGGACTGAAGCTTTCTTT
TRBD2 | TRBJ2-1 | TRBV7-9 | few | CASSLGGLADYNEQFF | TGTGCCAGCAGCTTAGGCGGACTAGCGGACTACAATGAGCAGTTCTTC
- | TRBJ1-5 | TRBV20-1 | many | CSARDRAASNQPQHF | TGCAGTGCTAGAGATCGGGCGGCCAGCAATCAGCCCCAGCATTTT
- | TRBJ2-3 | TRBV20-1 | many | CSARDQGSPHTDTQYF | TGCAGTGCTAGAGACCAGGGTTCGCCACACACAGATACGCAGTATTTT
- | TRBJ2-5 | TRBV28 | few | CASSPPPLGTQYF | TGTGCCAGCAGCCCCCCGCCCTTAGGGACCCAGTACTTC
- | TRBJ2-7 | TRBV20-1 | - | CSARIPLSYEQYF | TGCAGTGCTAGAATCCCGTTAAGCTACGAGCAGTACTTC
- | TRBJ1-2 | TRBV7-9 | - | CASSQEANYGYTF | TGTGCCAGCAGCCAAGAAGCTAACTATGGCTACACCTTC
- | TRBJ2-1 | TRBV11-2 | few | CASSLLVSSYNEQFF | TGTGCCAGCAGCTTATTGGTGAGCTCCTACAATGAGCAGTTCTTC
TRBD2 | TRBJ2-2 | TRBV2 | many | CASSGVAGGNTGELFF | TGTGCCAGCAGTGGCGTAGCGGGGGGAAACACCGGGGAGCTGTTTTTT
- | TRBJ2-5 | TRBV6-5 | - | CASSPNFQETQYF | TGTGCCAGCAGTCCAAACTTTCAAGAGACCCAGTACTTC
TRBD2 | TRBJ2-1 | TRBV20-1 | - | CNTRDGRALSYNEQFF | TGCAATACTAGAGATGGGAGGGCCCTTTCCTACAATGAGCAGTTCTTC
TRBD2 | TRBJ2-1 | TRBV20-1 | few | CSAALAGRKNEQFF | TGCAGTGCTGCTCTAGCGGGGAGAAAAAATGAGCAGTTCTTC
- | TRBJ1-2 | TRBV29-1 | many | CSVKTQAYGYTF | TGCAGCGTAAAAACACAGGCTTATGGCTACACCTTC
- | TRBJ1-3 | TRBV7-9 | many | CASSLVAGKNSGNTIYF | TGTGCCAGCAGCTTAGTGGCGGGGAAGAATTCTGGAAACACCATATATTTT
TRBD2 | TRBJ2-7 | TRBV7-8 | - | CASSLREGTASYEQYF | TGTGCCAGCAGCTTAAGGGAGGGGACCGCCTCCTACGAGCAGTACTTC
- | TRBJ1-2 | TRBV6-5 | many | CASSSLLRGGYGYTF | TGTGCCAGCAGCTCCCTACTTAGGGGCGGCTATGGCTACACCTTC
- | TRBJ1-1 | TRBV6-5 | few | CASTLRGWNTEAFF | TGTGCCAGCACCCTCAGGGGCTGGAACACTGAAGCTTTCTTT
- | TRBJ2-2 | TRBV7-2 | few | CASSTRLVPGELFF | TGTGCCAGCAGCACCCGACTAGTTCCCGGGGAGCTGTTTTTT
TRBD1 | TRBJ2-5 | TRBV7-2 | many | CASSRGQSKETQYF | TGTGCCAGCAGCAGGGGACAGTCTAAAGAGACCCAGTACTTC
- | TRBJ2-5 | TRBV15 | many | CATSRDTRETQYF | TGTGCCACCAGCAGAGATACGCGGGAGACCCAGTACTTC
- | TRBJ1-1 | TRBV27 | many | CASSSREHTEAFF | TGTGCCAGCAGTTCTAGGGAACACACTGAAGCTTTCTTT
- | TRBJ1-1 | TRBV10-1 | few | CASSPGTKNTEAFF | TGCGCCAGCAGTCCCGGGACAAAGAACACTGAAGCTTTCTTT
TRBD1 | TRBJ1-3 | TRBV11-2 | many | CASSRTGPSGNTIYF | TGTGCCAGCAGCCGGACAGGACCCTCTGGAAACACCATATATTTT
- | TRBJ2-7 | TRBV20-1 | - | CSVGQGTYEQYF | TGCAGTGTGGGCCAGGGAACCTACGAGCAGTACTTC
- | TRBJ1-1 | TRBV6-2/TRBV6-3 | many | CASSYVGRTEAFF | TGTGCCAGCAGTTACGTTGGGAGGACTGAAGCTTTCTTT
- | TRBJ2-5 | TRBV29-1 | - | CSVARDRQTQYF | TGCAGCGTTGCTCGGGACCGGCAGACCCAGTACTTC